A selection of T cell receptor beta chains follows, all from one sample in a study of shared clonotypes between healthy human individuals. Profiling relied on immunoSEQ multiplex PCR, and the TCRdb table lists in-frame clones only, not all of them. The table lists approximately 500,000 clones, less than 96% of them singletons. The specimen was naive CD4+ T cells sorted from blood. The source is a woman aged 25 to 39 in good health. The CDR3 runs from the conserved cysteine through the conserved F or W. The D gene is left open where the match is weak. Clone sizes are given selectively: once, few, many, or a class where the clone is expanded.

len: 14
v_gene: TRBV28
j_gene: TRBJ1-1
abundance: -
d_gene: -
CDR3nt: TGTGCCAGCAGTCTGGGGACAAGCAGGTTGGGGGCTTTCTTT
CDR3aa: CASSLGTSRLGAFF

len: 12
v_gene: TRBV2
j_gene: TRBJ2-5
abundance: -
d_gene: -
CDR3nt: TGTGCCAGCGTATTGCCCGAAGAGACCCAGTACTTC
CDR3aa: CASVLPEETQYF

len: 13
v_gene: TRBV19
j_gene: TRBJ2-7
abundance: -
d_gene: -
CDR3nt: TGTGCCAGCCTCCTCAGGGTCTCCTACGAGCAGTACTTC
CDR3aa: CASLLRVSYEQYF

len: 15
v_gene: TRBV6-1
j_gene: TRBJ2-3
abundance: -
d_gene: -
CDR3nt: TGTGCCAGCAGTGAAGTGGGATGGGGGGTAGATACGCAGTATTTT
CDR3aa: CASSEVGWGVDTQYF

len: 17
v_gene: TRBV7-3
j_gene: TRBJ2-3
abundance: -
d_gene: -
CDR3nt: TGTGCCAGCAGCTTAACCGGGCCTGCCCTTAGCACAGATACGCAGTATTTT
CDR3aa: CASSLTGPALSTDTQYF

len: 19
v_gene: TRBV18
j_gene: TRBJ2-4
abundance: -
d_gene: TRBD1
CDR3nt: TGTGCCAGCTCACCACCAATTTCCTACAGGGGGCCGGTCAAAAACATTCAGTACTTC
CDR3aa: CASSPPISYRGPVKNIQYF

len: 16
v_gene: TRBV5-1
j_gene: TRBJ2-7
abundance: -
d_gene: -
CDR3nt: TGCGCCAGCAGCTTGGGCTTGGGGACAATTACCTACGAGCAGTACTTC
CDR3aa: CASSLGLGTITYEQYF

len: 14
v_gene: TRBV5-1
j_gene: TRBJ2-5
abundance: -
d_gene: -
CDR3nt: TGCGCCAGCTCTTCCGGGACTGGCAAAGAGACCCAGTACTTC
CDR3aa: CASSSGTGKETQYF

len: 18
v_gene: TRBV28
j_gene: TRBJ2-2
abundance: -
d_gene: -
CDR3nt: TGTGCCAGCAGTTTACGCCCCAAAATCGGGTCGCAAACCGGGGAGCTGTTTTTT
CDR3aa: CASSLRPKIGSQTGELFF

len: 13
v_gene: TRBV7-8
j_gene: TRBJ2-7
abundance: -
d_gene: TRBD1
CDR3nt: TGTGCCAGCAGCTCCCGGGACAGCTACGAGCAGTACTTC
CDR3aa: CASSSRDSYEQYF

len: 10
v_gene: TRBV29-1
j_gene: TRBJ2-1
abundance: once
d_gene: -
CDR3nt: TGCAGCGTTGCCGAGGATGAGCAGTTCTTC
CDR3aa: CSVAEDEQFF

len: 14
v_gene: TRBV29-1
j_gene: TRBJ2-1
abundance: -
d_gene: TRBD2
CDR3nt: TGCAGCTATACGGGACTAGCGGGGACCAATGAGCAGTTCTTC
CDR3aa: CSYTGLAGTNEQFF

len: 14
v_gene: TRBV28
j_gene: TRBJ2-7
abundance: -
d_gene: -
CDR3nt: TGTGCCAGCAGTTTATCTAGCGCGTACTACGAGCAGTACTTC
CDR3aa: CASSLSSAYYEQYF

len: 14
v_gene: TRBV30
j_gene: TRBJ1-5
abundance: few
d_gene: -
CDR3nt: TGTGCCTGGTCGACCGTGGGGGGCAATCAGCCCCAGCATTTT
CDR3aa: CAWSTVGGNQPQHF

len: 16
v_gene: TRBV18
j_gene: TRBJ2-1
abundance: -
d_gene: -
CDR3nt: TGTGCCAGCTCACCATTTGGCAGCGGTAACTACAATGAGCAGTTCTTC
CDR3aa: CASSPFGSGNYNEQFF

len: 15
v_gene: TRBV4-1
j_gene: TRBJ2-7
abundance: -
d_gene: -
CDR3nt: TGCGCCAGCAGCCAAGTGGACTTCTTGGCCTACGAGCAGTACTTC
CDR3aa: CASSQVDFLAYEQYF

len: 16
v_gene: TRBV28
j_gene: TRBJ2-3
abundance: -
d_gene: TRBD2
CDR3nt: TGTGCCAGCAGTTTATGGGCGGGAGAATCCACAGATACGCAGTATTTT
CDR3aa: CASSLWAGESTDTQYF

len: 16
v_gene: TRBV28
j_gene: TRBJ1-3
abundance: -
d_gene: -
CDR3nt: TGTGCCAGCAGTTTGCATACCGGGACGGGTGGAAACACCATATATTTT
CDR3aa: CASSLHTGTGGNTIYF

len: 14
v_gene: TRBV5-1
j_gene: TRBJ2-7
abundance: -
d_gene: TRBD1
CDR3nt: TGCGCCAGCAGCAGACAGGGGGCTGGGTACGAGCAGTACTTC
CDR3aa: CASSRQGAGYEQYF

len: 15
v_gene: TRBV19
j_gene: TRBJ2-1
abundance: -
d_gene: TRBD2
CDR3nt: TGTGCCAGTAGTGAGAGCGGGAGGGCCTCCGATGAGCAGTTCTTC
CDR3aa: CASSESGRASDEQFF

len: 16
v_gene: TRBV5-1
j_gene: TRBJ2-7
abundance: -
d_gene: TRBD2
CDR3nt: TGCGCCAGCAGCGTGACACTAGCGGGAGGTCTCTACGAGCAGTACTTC
CDR3aa: CASSVTLAGGLYEQYF

len: 14
v_gene: TRBV28
j_gene: TRBJ1-2
abundance: -
d_gene: TRBD1
CDR3nt: TGTGCCAGCAGTGGGTCCGGGACAGGGGATGGCTACACCTTC
CDR3aa: CASSGSGTGDGYTF

len: 12
v_gene: TRBV25-1
j_gene: TRBJ1-2
abundance: -
d_gene: -
CDR3nt: TGTGCCAGCAGCACGACAGCTTATGGCTACACCTTC
CDR3aa: CASSTTAYGYTF

len: 15
v_gene: TRBV6-5
j_gene: TRBJ2-7
abundance: once
d_gene: TRBD1
CDR3nt: TGTGCCAGCAGTTCCGGGACAGTGGGATCCTACGAGCAGTACTTC
CDR3aa: CASSSGTVGSYEQYF